The rows below give T cell receptor beta chains drawn from one sample of a study of blood T cell repertoires in COVID-19. Repertoires were generated with immunoSEQ multiplex PCR, while TCRdb's copy carries only in-frame clones and drops some. The table has about 200,000 clones, 75% to 95% seen once; the top ten hold approximately 0.56%. The sequencing sample was made of peripheral blood. The receptors stem from a middle-aged man with acute or convalescent COVID-19. CDR3s include the opening cysteine and the closing phenylalanine or tryptophan. The order of the fields is CDR3 protein, CDR3 DNA, clone size, J gene, D gene, V gene. A D gene is named only where the DNA matches it firmly. Clone size, where shown, is once, few, many, or a class for clones that have expanded.

CASSPGQGPLYEQYF	TGTGCCAGCAGCCCGGGACAGGGCCCCCTCTACGAGCAGTACTTC	-	TRBJ2-7	TRBD1	TRBV11-2
CASSLVGRYEQYF	TGTGCCAGCAGCTTAGTAGGCAGGTACGAGCAGTACTTC	-	TRBJ2-7	-	TRBV7-9
CASSFDRGMNTEAFF	TGTGCCAGCAGCTTCGACAGAGGAATGAACACTGAAGCTTTCTTT	-	TRBJ1-1	-	TRBV5-4
CATQDRGYAGELFF	TGTGCCACTCAGGACAGGGGATACGCCGGGGAGCTGTTTTTT	-	TRBJ2-2	TRBD1	TRBV19
CASSTGFLSYNEQFF	TGTGCCAGCAGTACAGGTTTTCTCTCCTACAATGAGCAGTTCTTC	-	TRBJ2-1	-	TRBV6-5
CASSRDRVGNYGYTF	TGTGCCAGCAGCCGAGACAGGGTGGGTAACTATGGCTACACCTTC	-	TRBJ1-2	TRBD1	TRBV7-8
CASSTYRAVQPQHF	TGTGCCAGCAGCACATACAGGGCTGTCCAGCCCCAGCATTTT	-	TRBJ1-5	-	TRBV7-8
CASSLGQGEKLFF	TGTGCCAGCAGCTTAGGCCAGGGTGAAAAACTGTTTTTT	few	TRBJ1-4	-	TRBV7-9
CASSLERGTGNTGELFF	TGTGCCAGCAGCTTGGAACGCGGGACAGGGAACACCGGGGAGCTGTTTTTT	-	TRBJ2-2	TRBD1	TRBV5-8
CASSPHTGGPTQYF	TGTGCCAGCAGCCCCCATACGGGGGGCCCTACGCAGTATTTT	-	TRBJ2-3	-	TRBV3-1/TRBV3-2
CASSRALSYNSPLHF	TGTGCCAGCTCGAGGGCACTCTCCTATAATTCACCCCTCCACTTT	-	TRBJ1-6	-	TRBV2
CASSSSGFVGTDTQYF	TGTGCCAGCAGCTCTAGCGGGTTTGTGGGCACAGATACGCAGTATTTT	-	TRBJ2-3	TRBD2	TRBV7-2
CASREYSNQPQHF	TGTGCCAGCAGGGAGTATAGCAATCAGCCCCAGCATTTT	-	TRBJ1-5	-	TRBV6-5